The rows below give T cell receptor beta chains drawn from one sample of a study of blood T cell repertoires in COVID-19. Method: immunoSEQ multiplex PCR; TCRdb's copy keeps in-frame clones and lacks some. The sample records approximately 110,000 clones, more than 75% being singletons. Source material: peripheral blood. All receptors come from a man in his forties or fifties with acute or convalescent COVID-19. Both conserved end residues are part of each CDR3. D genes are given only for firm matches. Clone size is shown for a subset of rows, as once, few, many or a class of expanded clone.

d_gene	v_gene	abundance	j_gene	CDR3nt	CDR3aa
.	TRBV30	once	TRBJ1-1	TGTGCCTGGAGCGGCCCAGGGGTTTCAGAAGCTTTCTTT	CAWSGPGVSEAFF
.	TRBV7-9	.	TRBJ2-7	TGTGCCAGCAGCTTAGGGCTCTTCTCGGGGGAGCAGTACTTC	CASSLGLFSGEQYF
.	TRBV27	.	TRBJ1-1	TGTGCCAGCACCAGACTAGGGGACACTGAAGCTTTCTTT	CASTRLGDTEAFF
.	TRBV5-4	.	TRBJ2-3	TGTGCCAGCAGCCCTTTCTTTAGCACAGATACGCAGTATTTT	CASSPFFSTDTQYF
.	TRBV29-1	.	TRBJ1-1	TGCAGCGTTGAAGGTAACCCCAACAGTGAAGCTTTCTTT	CSVEGNPNSEAFF
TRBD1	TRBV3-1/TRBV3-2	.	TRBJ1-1	TGTGCCAGCAGCCAAGCAGGCTCAGGGGGCTATTTGAACACTGAAGCTTTCTTT	CASSQAGSGGYLNTEAFF
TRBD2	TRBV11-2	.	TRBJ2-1	TGTGCCAGCAGCTTAGCGGCGGGAGGGCCGTACAATGAGCAGTTCTTC	CASSLAAGGPYNEQFF
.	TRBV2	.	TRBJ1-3	TGTGCCAGCAGTGGGGAAGGGGCGGATTACTCTGGAAACACCATATATTTT	CASSGEGADYSGNTIYF
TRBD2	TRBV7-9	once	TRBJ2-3	TGTGCCAGCAGCTCTATTGGGAGGGGAACAGATACGCAGTATTTT	CASSSIGRGTDTQYF
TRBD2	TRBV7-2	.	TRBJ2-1	TGTGCCAGCAGTCCCCCGGGGGGGCAGTACAATGAGCAGTTCTTC	CASSPPGGQYNEQFF
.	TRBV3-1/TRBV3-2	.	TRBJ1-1	TGTGCCAGCAGGGGCAGGGGCGCCGTGAACACTGAAGCTTTCTTT	CASRGRGAVNTEAFF
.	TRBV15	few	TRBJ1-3	TGTGCCACCAGCAGCGGCTTACAGAAAGCCTCTGGAAACACCATATATTTT	CATSSGLQKASGNTIYF
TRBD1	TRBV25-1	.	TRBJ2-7	TGTGCCAGCAGTGTTACAGGGGCAGGCGAGCAGTACTTC	CASSVTGAGEQYF
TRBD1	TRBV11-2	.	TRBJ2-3	TGTGCCAGCAGGCCGGGACAGGGAATAGATACGCAGTATTTT	CASRPGQGIDTQYF
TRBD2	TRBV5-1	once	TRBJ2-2	TGCGCCAGCAGCTGGGGAACTAGCGGGAGGGCCTCAATGAATACCGGGGAGCTGTTTTTT	CASSWGTSGRASMNTGELFF
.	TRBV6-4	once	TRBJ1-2	TGTGCCAGCAGTGACTCAGGGGTTGGCTACACCTTC	CASSDSGVGYTF
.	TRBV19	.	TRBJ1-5	TGTGCCAGTAGTATCGTCGGGGGTAATCAGCCCCAGCATTTT	CASSIVGGNQPQHF
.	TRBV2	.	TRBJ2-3	TGTGCCAGCAGTGATCAACAAAGGAGTGATACGCAGTATTTT	CASSDQQRSDTQYF
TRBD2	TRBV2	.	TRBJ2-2	TGTGCCAGCAGTGACCCCATTAGCGGGAGGGCCTTGTCCGGGGAGCTGTTTTTT	CASSDPISGRALSGELFF
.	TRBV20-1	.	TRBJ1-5	TGCAGTGCTAGTCCCAGACTTAGCAATCAGCCCCAGCATTTT	CSASPRLSNQPQHF
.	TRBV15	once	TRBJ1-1	TGTGCCACCAGCAGAGTAAGGGGGTCGGTAGCTTTCTTT	CATSRVRGSVAFF
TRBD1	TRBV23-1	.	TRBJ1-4	TGCGCCAGCTCCAGAGGGACAGGTCCCTTT	CASSRGTGPF
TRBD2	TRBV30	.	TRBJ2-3	TGTGCCCGGGAGCGGGGGAGCACAGATACGCAGTATTTT	CARERGSTDTQYF
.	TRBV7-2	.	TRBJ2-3	TGTGCCAGCAGCGTAGACGGTAGCACAGATACGCAGTATTTT	CASSVDGSTDTQYF
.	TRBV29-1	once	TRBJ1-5	TGCAGCGTTGCTCTAGATAGCAATCAGCCCCAGCATTTT	CSVALDSNQPQHF
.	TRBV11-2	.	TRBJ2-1	TGTGCCAGCAGCTTAGGGGTGGTACAATCGGGTGAGCAGTTCTTC	CASSLGVVQSGEQFF
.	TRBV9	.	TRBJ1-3	TGTGCCAGCAGCCCCGGGCCACCGGGAGACACCATATATTTT	CASSPGPPGDTIYF
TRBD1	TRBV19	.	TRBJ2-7	TGTGCCAGCGGAGCCGGGACAGGGGGCGGGCTGAAGCAGTACTTC	CASGAGTGGGLKQYF
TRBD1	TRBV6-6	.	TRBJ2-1	TGTGCCAGCAGTTATGCCCCGGGACAGGGCTCCAATGAGCAGTTCTTC	CASSYAPGQGSNEQFF
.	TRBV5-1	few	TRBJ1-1	TGCGCCAGCAGCTTGGACGGGGTAGTCACTGAAGCTTTCTTT	CASSLDGVVTEAFF
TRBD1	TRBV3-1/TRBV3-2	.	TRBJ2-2	TGTGCCAGCCGGACAGGGGGCTTGTCCGGGGAGCTGTTTTTT	CASRTGGLSGELFF
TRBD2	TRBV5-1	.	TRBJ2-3	TGCGCCAGCAGTGAGGGAGGGCCCACAGATACGCAGTATTTT	CASSEGGPTDTQYF